The entry below describes one TCR beta chain. Its antigen is still unknown. This entry comes from a study of T cells after yellow fever vaccination. In the study overall: SMART-Seq v4 Ultra Low Input handled preparation of low-cell-number fractions. Study results and limitations: Post-booster repertoires again held most primary-vaccination clones (about 96% CD4, roughly 88% CD8).

Germline trimming cut 2 bases from V and 4 bases from J; bases unmatched to any gene: 7. Germline CDR1 and CDR2: MNHEY and SVGAGI. The CDR3 extends over 16 amino acids. 5'RACE template switching added a universal primer site and UMIs to TCR cDNA. One entry per CDR3 protein, called by TCRdb with MiXCR from the 5' RACE reads. The sample lists some 250,000 distinct CDR3 sequences; roughly 3.5% were seen once. The sequence came from a man aged 18 to 29 who received the YFV17D yellow fever vaccine. This sequence joins TRBV6-5 and TRBJ2-5, with 10 bases fitting TRBD2. Source: PBMCs, taken 15 days after the yellow fever booster vaccination. CDR3 protein: CASSYGAGGIAETQYF. As DNA, the CDR3 is TGTGCCAGCAGTTACGGAGCGGGGGGGATTGCAGAGACCCAGTACTTC.